The 9 T cell receptor beta chains given below trace back to one sample, sequenced in a study of CD8+CD57+ T cells in acquired aplastic anemia. CDR3 and TCR beta VDJ profiling relied on a genomic DNA template. TCRdb re-derived calls from the reads in MiXCR, one entry per CDR3 protein. The table lists under 350,000 distinct CDR3 sequences, around three fifths of them singletons, with approximately 8% in the top ten. The sequencing input was sorted CD4+, CD8+, or CD8+CD57+ T cells (not recorded which) from PBMCs. Every receptor here comes from a human donor with severe aplastic anemia or a healthy control (not recorded which).

In this sample, this clonotype turned up many times. The J gene is TRBJ2-5, the V gene TRBV5-4; TRBD2 matches at 12 bases. The CDR3 contains 16 residues. The junction had 3 bases not matched to a gene; V was cut back by 0 bases and J by 3 bases. Germline CDR1 SGHNT, CDR2 YYREEE (reference sequence). CDR3 coding DNA: TGTGCCAGCAGCTTGGTGACTAGCGGGGGCGAAGAGACCCAGTACTTC. Its translation: CASSLVTSGGEETQYF.

This clonotype was picked up many times. The chain recombines TRBV7-3 with TRBJ2-3; D may be TRBD1 or TRBD2 (6 bases each). From germline, CDR1 is SGHTA and CDR2 FQGTGA. CDR3 length: 13 residues. V lost 6 bases and J lost 2, with 9 bases in between. CDR3: CASSGGPTDTQYF. CDR3 nucleotides: TGTGCCAGCAGTGGGGGGCCCACAGATACGCAGTATTTT.

In this sample, this clonotype turned up many times. This chain joins TRBV19 and TRBJ2-7; 10 bases align to TRBD2. Trimming cost V 4 bases and J 4 bases; bases outside gene matches: 4. CDR1 is LNHDA and CDR2 is SQIVND in the germline V gene (reference sequence). The CDR3 is made up of 14 amino acids. The CDR3 here is CASSRTSGVYEQYF. DNA of the CDR3: TGTGCCAGTAGTAGGACTAGCGGTGTTTACGAGCAGTACTTC.

The chain uses TRBV19 and TRBJ1-2; TRBD1 is a possible D gene (5 bases). V lost 5 bases and J 8 bases, leaving 18 bases between the germline ends. The length of the CDR3 is 14 residues. From germline, CDR1 is LNHDA and CDR2 SQIVND (reference sequence). The CDR3 DNA is TGTGCCAGTAGTCTTAGGGACGGCCTCTGGGGCTACACCTTC. It specifies CASSLRDGLWGYTF.

This chain links TRBV10-3 with TRBJ1-1, with a tentative D call TRBD1 (6 bases). Trimming left V 2 bases short and J 2 bases short, with 9 bases between. This CDR3 contains 14 residues. Germline V gene data show CDR1 as ENHRY and CDR2 as SYGVKD. The CDR3 nucleotides are TGTGCCATCAGTGAGGGACAGAGAAACACTGAAGCTTTCTTT. Translated: CAISEGQRNTEAFF.

V gene TRBV20-1 combines with J gene TRBJ1-2; D unresolved. V lost 0 bases, J lost 2 bases, and 13 bases lay in between. The CDR3 extends over 15 amino acids. Looked up from germline, CDR1 is DFQATT and CDR2 is SNEGSKA (reference sequence). The CDR3 coding sequence is TGCAGTGCTAGAGACGGGTTACGAGTCAACTATGGCTACACCTTC. It codes for CSARDGLRVNYGYTF.

The gene calls are TRBV9 and TRBJ1-1; 8 bases are shared with TRBD1. The CDR3 spans 15 residues. Germline V gene lookup returns CDR1 SGDLS and CDR2 YYNGEE. Unmatched junction bases numbered 7, after V lost 5 bases and J lost 1 base. This CDR3 is CASSMSGQGNTEAFF. As DNA, the CDR3 is TGTGCCAGCAGTATGTCTGGACAGGGGAACACTGAAGCTTTCTTT.

This clonotype was observed at least ten times. This rearrangement joins TRBV29-1 to TRBJ1-2; the D is unclear. The CDR3 is 10 residues long. Germline CDR1 reads SQVTM; CDR2 reads ANQGSEA. Trimming shortened V by 7 bases and J by 5 bases, and 8 bases separated the two germline ends. CDR3 amino acids: CSAGGYGYTF. DNA of the CDR3: TGCAGCGCAGGCGGATATGGCTACACCTTC.

This clonotype has a count of ten or more. This chain links TRBV9 with TRBJ1-6, with D possibly being TRBD1 (6 bases). The CDR3 is 14 residues long. V lost 6 bases and J 7 bases, leaving 14 bases between the germline ends. Per germline, CDR1 SGDLS and CDR2 YYNGEE. The CDR3 DNA is TGTGCCAGCACCCTGGACAGCGCAAATTCACCCCTCCACTTT. Residues: CASTLDSANSPLHF.